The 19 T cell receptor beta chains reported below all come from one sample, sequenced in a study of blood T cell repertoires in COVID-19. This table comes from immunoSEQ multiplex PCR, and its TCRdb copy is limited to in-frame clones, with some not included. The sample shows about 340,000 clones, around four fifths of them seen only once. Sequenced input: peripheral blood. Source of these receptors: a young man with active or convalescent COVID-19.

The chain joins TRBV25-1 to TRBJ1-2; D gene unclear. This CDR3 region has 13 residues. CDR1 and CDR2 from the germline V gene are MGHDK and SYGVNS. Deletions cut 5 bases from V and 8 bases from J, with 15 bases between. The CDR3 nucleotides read TGTGCCAGCAGTACCCGAGAGGTAGGCGGCTACACCTTC. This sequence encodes CASSTREVGGYTF.

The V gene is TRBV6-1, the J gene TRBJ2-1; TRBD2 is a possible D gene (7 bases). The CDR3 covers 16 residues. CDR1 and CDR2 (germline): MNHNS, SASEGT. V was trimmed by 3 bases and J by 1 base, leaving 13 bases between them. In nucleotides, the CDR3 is TGTGCCAGCAGTGAGCGGGGGCCGCTTTCCTACAATGAGCAGTTCTTC. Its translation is CASSERGPLSYNEQFF.

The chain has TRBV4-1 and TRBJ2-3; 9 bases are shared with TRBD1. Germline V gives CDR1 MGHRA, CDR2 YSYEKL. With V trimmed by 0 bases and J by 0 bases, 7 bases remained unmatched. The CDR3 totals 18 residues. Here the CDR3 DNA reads TGCGCCAGCAGCCAAGACGGGGGACAGGGTGGGAGCACAGATACGCAGTATTTT. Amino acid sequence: CASSQDGGQGGSTDTQYF.

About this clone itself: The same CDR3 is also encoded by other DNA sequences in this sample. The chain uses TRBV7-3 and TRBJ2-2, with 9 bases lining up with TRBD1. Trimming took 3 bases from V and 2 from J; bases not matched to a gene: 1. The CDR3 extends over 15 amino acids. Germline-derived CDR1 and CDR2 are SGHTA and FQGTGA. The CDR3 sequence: CASSLGQGNTGELFF. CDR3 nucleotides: TGTGCCAGCAGCTTGGGACAGGGAAACACCGGGGAGCTGTTTTTT.

CDR3 amino acids: CASSKRTSVYSPLHF. CDR3 in DNA: TGTGCCAGCAGCAAAAGGACTTCCGTTTATTCACCCCTCCACTTT. This chain connects TRBV5-6 to TRBJ1-6; D is ambiguous. CDR3 length: 15 residues. Germline V gives CDR1 SGHDT, CDR2 YYEEEE. The V gene lost 4 bases and the J gene lost 8 bases, with 16 bases spanning the gap.

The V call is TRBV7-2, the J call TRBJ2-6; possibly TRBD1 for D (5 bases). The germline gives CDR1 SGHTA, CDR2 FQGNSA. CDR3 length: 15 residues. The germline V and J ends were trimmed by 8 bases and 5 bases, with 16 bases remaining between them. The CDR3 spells CASSRVNKRANVLTF. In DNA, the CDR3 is TGTGCCAGCTCCAGGGTGAATAAACGGGCCAACGTCCTGACTTTC.

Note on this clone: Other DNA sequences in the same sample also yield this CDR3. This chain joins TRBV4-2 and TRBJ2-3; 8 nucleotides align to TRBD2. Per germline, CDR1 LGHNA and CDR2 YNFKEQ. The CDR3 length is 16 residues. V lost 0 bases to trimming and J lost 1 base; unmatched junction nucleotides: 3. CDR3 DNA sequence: TGTGCCAGCAGCCAAGAGGGGCGGGGGGGCACAGATACGCAGTATTTT. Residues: CASSQEGRGGTDTQYF.

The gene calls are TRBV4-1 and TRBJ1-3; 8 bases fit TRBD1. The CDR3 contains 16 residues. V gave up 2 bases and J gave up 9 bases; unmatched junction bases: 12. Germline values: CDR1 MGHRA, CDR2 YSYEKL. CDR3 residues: CASSQPAGRTGRTIYF. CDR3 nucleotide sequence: TGCGCCAGCAGCCAACCCGCGGGGAGGACAGGGCGCACCATATATTTT.

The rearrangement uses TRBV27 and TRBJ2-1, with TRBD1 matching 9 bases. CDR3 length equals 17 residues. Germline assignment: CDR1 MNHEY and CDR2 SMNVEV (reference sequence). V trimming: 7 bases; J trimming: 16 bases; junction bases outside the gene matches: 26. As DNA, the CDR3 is TGTGCCAGCAATACACATTCATCGGGGACAGGGACCCCCGGCCAATTCTTC. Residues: CASNTHSSGTGTPGQFF.

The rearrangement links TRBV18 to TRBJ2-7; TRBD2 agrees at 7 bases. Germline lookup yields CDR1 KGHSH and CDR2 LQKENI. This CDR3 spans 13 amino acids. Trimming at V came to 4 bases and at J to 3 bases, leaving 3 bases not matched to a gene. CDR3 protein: CASSLREGYEQYF. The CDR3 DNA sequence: TGTGCCAGCTCACTAAGGGAGGGCTACGAGCAGTACTTC.

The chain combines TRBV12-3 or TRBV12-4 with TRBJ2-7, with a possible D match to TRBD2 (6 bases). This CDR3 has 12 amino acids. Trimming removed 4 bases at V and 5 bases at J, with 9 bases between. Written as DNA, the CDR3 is TGTGCCAGCAGTTGGGGGGTCCACGAGCAGTACTTC. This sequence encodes CASSWGVHEQYF.

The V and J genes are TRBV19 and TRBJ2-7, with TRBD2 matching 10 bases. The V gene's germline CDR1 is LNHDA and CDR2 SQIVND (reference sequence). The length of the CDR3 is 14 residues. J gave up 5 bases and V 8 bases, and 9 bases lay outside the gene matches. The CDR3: CASARAGGPDEQYF. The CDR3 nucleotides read TGTGCCAGTGCTCGAGCGGGAGGGCCGGACGAGCAGTACTTC.

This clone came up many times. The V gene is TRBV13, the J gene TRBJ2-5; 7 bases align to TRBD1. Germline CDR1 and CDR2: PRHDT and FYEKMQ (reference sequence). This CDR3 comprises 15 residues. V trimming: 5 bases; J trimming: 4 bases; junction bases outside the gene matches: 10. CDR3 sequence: CASSVQQGLSETQYF. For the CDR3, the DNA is TGTGCCAGCAGCGTCCAACAGGGGTTATCAGAGACCCAGTACTTC. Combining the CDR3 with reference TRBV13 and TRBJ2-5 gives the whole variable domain AAGVIQSPRHLIKEKRETATLKCYPIPRHDTVYWYQQGPGQDPQFLISFYEKMQSDKGSIPDRFSAQQFSDYHSELNMSSLELGDSALYFCASSVQQGLSETQYFGPGTRLLVL.

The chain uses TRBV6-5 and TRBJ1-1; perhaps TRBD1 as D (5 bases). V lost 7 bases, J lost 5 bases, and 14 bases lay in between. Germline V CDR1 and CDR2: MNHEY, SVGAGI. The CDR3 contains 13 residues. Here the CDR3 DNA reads TGTGCCAGCAACTCCATACGGGGGACTGAAGCTTTCTTT. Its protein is CASNSIRGTEAFF.

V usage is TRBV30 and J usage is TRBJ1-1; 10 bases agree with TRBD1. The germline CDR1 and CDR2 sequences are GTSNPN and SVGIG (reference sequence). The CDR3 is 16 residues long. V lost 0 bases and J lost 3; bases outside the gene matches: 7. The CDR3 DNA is TGTGCCTGGAGTGTAGGTTGGGACAGGGGTGACACTGAAGCTTTCTTT. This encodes CAWSVGWDRGDTEAFF.

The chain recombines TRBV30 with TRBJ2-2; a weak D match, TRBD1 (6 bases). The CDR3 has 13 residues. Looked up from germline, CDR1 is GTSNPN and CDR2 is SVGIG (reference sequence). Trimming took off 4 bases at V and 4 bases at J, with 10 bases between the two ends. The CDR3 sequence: CAWIGQPTGELFF. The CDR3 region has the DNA TGTGCCTGGATTGGACAGCCCACCGGGGAGCTGTTTTTT.

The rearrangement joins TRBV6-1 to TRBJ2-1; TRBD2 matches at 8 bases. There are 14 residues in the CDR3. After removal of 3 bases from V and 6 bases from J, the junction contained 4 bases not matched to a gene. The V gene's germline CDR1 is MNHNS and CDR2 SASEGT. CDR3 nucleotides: TGTGCCAGCAGTGAGGGACTAGGGGGCAATGAGCAGTTCTTC. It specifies CASSEGLGGNEQFF.

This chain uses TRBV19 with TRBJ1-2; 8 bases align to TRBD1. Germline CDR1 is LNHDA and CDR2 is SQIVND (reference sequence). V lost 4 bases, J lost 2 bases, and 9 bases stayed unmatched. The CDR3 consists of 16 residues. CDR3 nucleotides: TGTGCCAGTAGTAGGGCAGGGGGCAGCCCAAACTATGGCTACACCTTC. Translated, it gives CASSRAGGSPNYGYTF.

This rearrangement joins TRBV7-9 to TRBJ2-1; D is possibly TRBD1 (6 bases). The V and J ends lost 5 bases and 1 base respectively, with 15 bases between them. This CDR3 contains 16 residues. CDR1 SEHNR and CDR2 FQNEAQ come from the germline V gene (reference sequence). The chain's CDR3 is CASSTRDTESYNEQFF. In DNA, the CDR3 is TGTGCCAGCAGCACCCGGGACACCGAGTCCTACAATGAGCAGTTCTTC. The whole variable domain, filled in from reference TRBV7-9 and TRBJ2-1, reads DTGVSQNPRHKITKRGQNVTFRCDPISEHNRLYWYRQTLGQGPEFLTYFQNEAQLEKSRLLSDRFSAERPKGSFSTLEIQRTEQGDSAMYLCASSTRDTESYNEQFFGPGTRLTVL.